The sequence of this TCR beta chain was determined in a study of shared clonotypes between healthy human individuals. Broader study findings: Among donors, clonotype sharing was expected to be affected by sequencing depth. Although depth was large, rarefaction showed that sequencing of the sorted subsets was incomplete. Compared with memory subsets, naive subsets generally had larger estimated richness.

Method: immunoSEQ multiplex PCR; TCRdb's copy keeps in-frame clones and lacks some. The sample holds roughly 1,000,000 clones, around 78% seen once. Turning to this clone: The target antigen is unknown.

The CDR3 consists of 14 residues. Trimming took off 1 base at V and 4 bases at J, with 10 bases between the two ends. Germline V CDR1 and CDR2: MDHEN, SYDVKM. Sequencing was performed on memory CD4+ T cells from PBMCs. The sample's subset: CD45RA-negative fraction. This TCR was recovered from a man aged 18 to 35 in good health. Some clones in this sample may be carry-over from other donors' samples. This rearrangement joins TRBV28 to TRBJ1-1, with a possible D match to TRBD1 (5 bases). The chain's CDR3 is CASSLSRGATEAFF. For the CDR3, the DNA is TGTGCCAGCAGTTTATCCAGAGGGGCCACTGAAGCTTTCTTT.